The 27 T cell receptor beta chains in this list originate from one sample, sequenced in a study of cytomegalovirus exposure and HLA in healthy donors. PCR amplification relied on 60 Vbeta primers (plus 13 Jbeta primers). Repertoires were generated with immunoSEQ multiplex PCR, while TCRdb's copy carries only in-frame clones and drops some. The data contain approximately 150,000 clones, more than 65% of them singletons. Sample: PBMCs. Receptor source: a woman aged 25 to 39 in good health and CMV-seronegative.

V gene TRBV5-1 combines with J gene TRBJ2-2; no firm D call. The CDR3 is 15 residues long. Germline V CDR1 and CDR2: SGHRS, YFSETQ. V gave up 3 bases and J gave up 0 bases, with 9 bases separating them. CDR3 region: CASSSRGANTGELFF. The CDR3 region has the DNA TGCGCCAGCAGCTCGCGAGGTGCGAACACCGGGGAGCTGTTTTTT.

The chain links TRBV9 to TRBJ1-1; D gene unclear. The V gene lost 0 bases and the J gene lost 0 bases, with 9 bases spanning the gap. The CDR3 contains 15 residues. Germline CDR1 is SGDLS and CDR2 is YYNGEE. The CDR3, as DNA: TGTGCCAGCAGCGTAGTTGAGGCGTTGAACACTGAAGCTTTCTTT. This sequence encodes CASSVVEALNTEAFF.

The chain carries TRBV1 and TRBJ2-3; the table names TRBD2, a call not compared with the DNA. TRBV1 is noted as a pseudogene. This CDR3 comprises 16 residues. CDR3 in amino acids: CTSRCRLAVGTDTQYF. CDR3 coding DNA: TGCACCAGCAGATGTCGACTAGCGGTAGGAACAGATACGCAGTATTTT.

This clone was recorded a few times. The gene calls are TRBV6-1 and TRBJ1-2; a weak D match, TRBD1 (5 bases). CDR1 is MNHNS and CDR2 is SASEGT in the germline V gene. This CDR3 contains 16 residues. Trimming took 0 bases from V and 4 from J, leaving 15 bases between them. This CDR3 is CASSEASAGFGYGYTF. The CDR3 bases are TGTGCCAGCAGTGAAGCGAGTGCAGGGTTTGGCTATGGCTACACCTTC.

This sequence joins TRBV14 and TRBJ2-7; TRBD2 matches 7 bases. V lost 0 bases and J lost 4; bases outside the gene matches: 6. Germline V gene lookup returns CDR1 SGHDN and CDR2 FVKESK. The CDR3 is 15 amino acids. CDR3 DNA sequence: TGTGCCAGCAGCCAAGAGGCGGGAGTTTTATACGAGCAGTACTTC. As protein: CASSQEAGVLYEQYF.

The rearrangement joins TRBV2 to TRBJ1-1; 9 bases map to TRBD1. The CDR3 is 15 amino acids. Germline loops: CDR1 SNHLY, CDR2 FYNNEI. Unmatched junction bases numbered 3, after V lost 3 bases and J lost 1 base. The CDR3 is CASSDTTGGNTEAFF. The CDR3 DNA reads TGTGCCAGCAGTGACACGACAGGGGGGAACACTGAAGCTTTCTTT.

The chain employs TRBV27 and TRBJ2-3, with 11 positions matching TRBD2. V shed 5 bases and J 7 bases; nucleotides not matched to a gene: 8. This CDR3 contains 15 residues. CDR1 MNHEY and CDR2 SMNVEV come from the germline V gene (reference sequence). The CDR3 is CASSLASGGPHTQYF. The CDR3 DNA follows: TGTGCCAGCAGTCTAGCTAGCGGGGGGCCTCATACGCAGTATTTT.

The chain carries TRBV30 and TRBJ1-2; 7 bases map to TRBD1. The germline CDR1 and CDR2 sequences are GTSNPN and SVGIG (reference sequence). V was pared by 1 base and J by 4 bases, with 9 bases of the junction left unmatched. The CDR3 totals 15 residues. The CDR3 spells CAWSGTRGWLYGYTF. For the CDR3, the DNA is TGTGCCTGGAGTGGGACCAGGGGGTGGCTCTATGGCTACACCTTC.

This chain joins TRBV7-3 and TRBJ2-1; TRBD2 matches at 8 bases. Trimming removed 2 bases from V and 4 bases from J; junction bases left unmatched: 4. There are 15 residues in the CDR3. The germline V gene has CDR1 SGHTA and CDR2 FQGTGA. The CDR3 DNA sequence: TGTGCCAGCAGCTTAGTTAGCGGGATTTACAATGAGCAGTTCTTC. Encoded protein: CASSLVSGIYNEQFF.

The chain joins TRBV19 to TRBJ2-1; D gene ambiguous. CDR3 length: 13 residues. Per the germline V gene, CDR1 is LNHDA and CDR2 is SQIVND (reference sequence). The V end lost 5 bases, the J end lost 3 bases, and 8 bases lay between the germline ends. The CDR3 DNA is TGTGCCAGTAGTGGTGGCAGCTACAATGAGCAGTTCTTC. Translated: CASSGGSYNEQFF.

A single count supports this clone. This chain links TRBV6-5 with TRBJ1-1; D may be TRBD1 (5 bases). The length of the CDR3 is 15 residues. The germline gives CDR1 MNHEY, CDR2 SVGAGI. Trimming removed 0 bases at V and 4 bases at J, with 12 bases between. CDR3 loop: CASSYSSQGATEAFF. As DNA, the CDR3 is TGTGCCAGCAGTTACTCGTCCCAGGGCGCCACTGAAGCTTTCTTT.

CDR3 coding DNA: TGTGCCTGGGGCCGATCGACAGGGGCTGAAAAACTGTTTTTT. Translating gives CAWGRSTGAEKLFF. The genes are TRBV30 and TRBJ1-4; 8 nucleotides agree with TRBD1. CDR1 and CDR2 from the germline V gene are GTSNPN and SVGIG (reference sequence). V dropped 5 bases and J dropped 7; count of bases not matched to a gene: 9. CDR3 length equals 14 residues.

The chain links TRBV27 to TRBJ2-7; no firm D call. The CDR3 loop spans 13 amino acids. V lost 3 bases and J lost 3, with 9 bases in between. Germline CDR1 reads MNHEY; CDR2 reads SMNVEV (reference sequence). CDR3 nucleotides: TGTGCCAGCAGTTTCGGGTTGTACTACGAGCAGTACTTC. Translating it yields CASSFGLYYEQYF.

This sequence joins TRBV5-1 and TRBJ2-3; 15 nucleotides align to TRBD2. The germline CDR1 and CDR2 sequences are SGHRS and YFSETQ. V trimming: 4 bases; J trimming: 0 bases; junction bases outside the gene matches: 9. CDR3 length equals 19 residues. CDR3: CASSTRTSGGAWSTDTQYF. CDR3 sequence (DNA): TGCGCCAGCAGCACCCGGACTAGCGGGGGGGCTTGGAGCACAGATACGCAGTATTTT.

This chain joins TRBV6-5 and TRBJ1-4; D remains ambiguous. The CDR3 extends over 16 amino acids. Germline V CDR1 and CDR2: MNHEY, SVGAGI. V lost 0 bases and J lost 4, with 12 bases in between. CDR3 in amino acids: CASSYSGVVDNEKLFF. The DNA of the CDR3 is TGTGCCAGCAGTTACTCGGGAGTGGTGGATAATGAAAAACTGTTTTTT.

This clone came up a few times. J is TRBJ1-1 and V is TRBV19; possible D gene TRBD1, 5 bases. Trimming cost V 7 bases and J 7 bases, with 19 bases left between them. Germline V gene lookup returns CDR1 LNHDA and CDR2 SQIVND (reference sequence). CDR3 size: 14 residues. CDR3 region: CASKPDRATYEAFF. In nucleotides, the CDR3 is TGTGCCAGTAAACCAGACAGAGCAACCTATGAAGCTTTCTTT.

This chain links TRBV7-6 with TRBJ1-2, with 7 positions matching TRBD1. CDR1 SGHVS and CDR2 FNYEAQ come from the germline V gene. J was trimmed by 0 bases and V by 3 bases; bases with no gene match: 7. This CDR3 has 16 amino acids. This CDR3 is CASSLGQSLANYGYTF. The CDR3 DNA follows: TGTGCCAGCAGCTTGGGACAGTCCCTCGCTAACTATGGCTACACCTTC.

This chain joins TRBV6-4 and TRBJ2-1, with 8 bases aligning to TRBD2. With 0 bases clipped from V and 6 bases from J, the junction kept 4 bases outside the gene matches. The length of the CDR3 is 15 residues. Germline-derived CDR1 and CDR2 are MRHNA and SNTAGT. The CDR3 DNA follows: TGTGCCAGCAGTGACTCCGGGGGGGCCGGCAATGAGCAGTTCTTC. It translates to CASSDSGGAGNEQFF.

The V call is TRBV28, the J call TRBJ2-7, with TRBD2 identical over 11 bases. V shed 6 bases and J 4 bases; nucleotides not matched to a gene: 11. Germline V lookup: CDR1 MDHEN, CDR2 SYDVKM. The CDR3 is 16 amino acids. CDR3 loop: CASSQTSGNPLYEQYF. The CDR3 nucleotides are TGTGCCAGCAGCCAGACTAGCGGGAATCCACTATACGAGCAGTACTTC.

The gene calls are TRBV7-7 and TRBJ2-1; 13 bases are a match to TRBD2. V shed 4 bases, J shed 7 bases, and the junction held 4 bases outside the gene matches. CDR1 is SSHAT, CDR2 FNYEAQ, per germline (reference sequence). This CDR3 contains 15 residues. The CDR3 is CASSSLGLAGNEQFF. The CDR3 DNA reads TGTGCCAGCAGCTCCCTGGGACTAGCGGGGAATGAGCAGTTCTTC.

The CDR3 sequence: CASSLQGKGTEAFF. The DNA for the CDR3 is TGTGCCAGCAGCTTACAGGGGAAGGGCACTGAAGCTTTCTTT. V usage is TRBV7-9 and J usage is TRBJ1-1, with a weak D call TRBD1 (6 bases). Per germline, CDR1 SEHNR and CDR2 FQNEAQ (reference sequence). Trimming took 2 bases from V and 4 from J, leaving 11 bases between them. This CDR3 spans 14 amino acids.

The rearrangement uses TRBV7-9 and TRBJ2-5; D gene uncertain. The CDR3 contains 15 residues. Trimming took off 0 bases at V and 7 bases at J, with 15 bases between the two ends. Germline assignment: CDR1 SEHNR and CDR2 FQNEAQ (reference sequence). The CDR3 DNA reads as TGTGCCAGCAGCTTAGCGCTGGGCCAATTCGGGACCCAGTACTTC. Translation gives CASSLALGQFGTQYF.

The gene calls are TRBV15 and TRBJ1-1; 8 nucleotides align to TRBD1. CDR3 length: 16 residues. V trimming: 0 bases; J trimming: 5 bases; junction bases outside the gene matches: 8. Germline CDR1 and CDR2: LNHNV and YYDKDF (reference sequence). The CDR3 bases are TGTGCCACCAGCAGAGACAGGGGGCGAACAAGAACTGAAGCTTTCTTT. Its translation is CATSRDRGRTRTEAFF. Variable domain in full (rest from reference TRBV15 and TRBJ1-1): DAMVIQNPRYQVTQFGKPVTLSCSQTLNHNVMYWYQQKSSQAPKLLFHYYDKDFNNEADTPDNFQSRRPNTSFCFLDIRSPGLGDTAMYLCATSRDRGRTRTEAFFGQGTRLTVV.

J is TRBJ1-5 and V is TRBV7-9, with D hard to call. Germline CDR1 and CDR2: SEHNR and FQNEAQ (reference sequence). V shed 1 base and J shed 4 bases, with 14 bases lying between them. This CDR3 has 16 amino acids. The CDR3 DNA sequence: TGTGCCAGCAGCTTAGGTGGAGCGGGAGGGAATCAGCCCCAGCATTTT. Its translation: CASSLGGAGGNQPQHF.

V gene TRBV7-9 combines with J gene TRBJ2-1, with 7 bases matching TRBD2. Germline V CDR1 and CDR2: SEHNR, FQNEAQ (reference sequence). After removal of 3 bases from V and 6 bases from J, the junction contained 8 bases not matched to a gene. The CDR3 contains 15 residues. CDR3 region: CASSLSSGNLNEQFF. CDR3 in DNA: TGTGCCAGCAGCTTGTCGAGCGGGAATCTCAATGAGCAGTTCTTC.

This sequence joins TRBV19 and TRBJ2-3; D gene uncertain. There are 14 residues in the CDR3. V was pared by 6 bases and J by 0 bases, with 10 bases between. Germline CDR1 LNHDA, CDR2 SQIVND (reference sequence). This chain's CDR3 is CASRTMSSTDTQYF. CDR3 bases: TGTGCCAGTAGGACAATGTCTAGCACAGATACGCAGTATTTT.

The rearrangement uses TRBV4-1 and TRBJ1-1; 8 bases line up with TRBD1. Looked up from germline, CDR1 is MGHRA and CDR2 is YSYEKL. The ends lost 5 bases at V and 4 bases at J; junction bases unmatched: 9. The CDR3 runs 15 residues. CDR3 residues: CASSLQGGNPTEAFF. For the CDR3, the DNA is TGCGCCAGCAGCTTACAGGGGGGTAACCCCACTGAAGCTTTCTTT.